The clone carrying this TCR beta chain has just a few counts. This entry is derived from a study of T cell changes during pregnancy in multiple sclerosis. The CDR3 runs 18 residues. The V end lost 0 bases, the J end lost 0 bases, and 17 bases lay between the germline ends. CDR1 and CDR2 from the germline V gene are LGHNA and YSLEER. Method: immunoSEQ multiplex PCR; TCRdb's copy keeps in-frame clones and lacks some. The table has tens of thousands of clones, 91% seen once. The rearrangement joins TRBV4-3 to TRBJ1-1; unclear D gene. The clonotype was recovered from a female donor in good health, enrolled as a control in a pregnancy study. The sequencing here drew on peripheral blood, taken after pregnancy. CDR3 nucleotide sequence: TGCGCCAGCAGCCAAGAAATGGCAGGAGGAAACATGAACACTGAAGCTTTCTTT. This translates into CASSQEMAGGNMNTEAFF.